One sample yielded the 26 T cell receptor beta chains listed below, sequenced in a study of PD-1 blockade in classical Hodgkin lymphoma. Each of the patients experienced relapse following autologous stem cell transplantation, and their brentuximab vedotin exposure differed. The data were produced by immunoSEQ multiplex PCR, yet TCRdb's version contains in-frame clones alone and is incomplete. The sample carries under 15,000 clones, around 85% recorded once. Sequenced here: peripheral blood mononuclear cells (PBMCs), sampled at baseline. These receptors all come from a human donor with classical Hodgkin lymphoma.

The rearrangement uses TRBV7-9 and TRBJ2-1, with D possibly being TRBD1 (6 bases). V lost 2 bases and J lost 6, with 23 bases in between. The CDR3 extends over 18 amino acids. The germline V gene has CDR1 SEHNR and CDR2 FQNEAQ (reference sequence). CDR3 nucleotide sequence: TGTGCCAGCAGCTTAATAGTGGGGGCCCCGGGTGGCCGCAATGAGCAGTTCTTC. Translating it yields CASSLIVGAPGGRNEQFF.

The CDR3 sequence: CASSQDPLWGGNQPQHF. The CDR3 DNA reads as TGTGCCAGCAGCCAAGATCCCCTTTGGGGGGGCAATCAGCCCCAGCATTTT. The chain uses TRBV4-2 and TRBJ1-5; a weak D match, TRBD1 (5 bases). The CDR3 loop spans 17 amino acids. Looked up from germline, CDR1 is LGHNA and CDR2 is YNFKEQ. The V end lost 0 bases, the J end lost 2 bases, and 14 bases lay between the germline ends.

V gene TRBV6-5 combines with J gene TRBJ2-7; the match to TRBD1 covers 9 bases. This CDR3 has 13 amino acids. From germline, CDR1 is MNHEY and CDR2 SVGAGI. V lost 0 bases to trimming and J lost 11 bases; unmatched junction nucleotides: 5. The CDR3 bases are TGTGCCAGCAGTTACTCCGGGACAGGGCGAAAGTACTTC. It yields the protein CASSYSGTGRKYF.

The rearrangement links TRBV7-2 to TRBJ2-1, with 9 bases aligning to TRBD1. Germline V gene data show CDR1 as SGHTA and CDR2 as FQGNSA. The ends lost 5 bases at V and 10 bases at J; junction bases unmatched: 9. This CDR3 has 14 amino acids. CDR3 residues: CASSRTGAGREQFF. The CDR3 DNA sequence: TGTGCCAGCAGCCGGACAGGGGCGGGGCGAGAGCAGTTCTTC.

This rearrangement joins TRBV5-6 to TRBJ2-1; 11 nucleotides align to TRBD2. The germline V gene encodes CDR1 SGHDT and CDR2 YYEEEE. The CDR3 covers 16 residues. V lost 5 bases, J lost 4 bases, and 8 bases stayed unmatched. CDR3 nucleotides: TGTGCCAGCAGGTCAGGGGCTAGCGGGAGGTACAATGAGCAGTTCTTC. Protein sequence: CASRSGASGRYNEQFF.

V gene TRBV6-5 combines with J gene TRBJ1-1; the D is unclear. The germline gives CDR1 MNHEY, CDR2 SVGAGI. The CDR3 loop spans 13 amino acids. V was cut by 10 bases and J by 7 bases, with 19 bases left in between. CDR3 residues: CATGPPLGLEAFF. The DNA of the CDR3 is TGTGCCACCGGCCCCCCTCTTGGTCTTGAAGCTTTCTTT.

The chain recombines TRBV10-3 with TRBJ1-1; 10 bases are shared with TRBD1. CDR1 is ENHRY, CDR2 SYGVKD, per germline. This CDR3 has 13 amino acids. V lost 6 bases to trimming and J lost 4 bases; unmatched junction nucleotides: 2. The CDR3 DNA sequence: TGTGCCATCAGGGACAGGGGGGGCACTGAAGCTTTCTTT. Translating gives CAIRDRGGTEAFF.

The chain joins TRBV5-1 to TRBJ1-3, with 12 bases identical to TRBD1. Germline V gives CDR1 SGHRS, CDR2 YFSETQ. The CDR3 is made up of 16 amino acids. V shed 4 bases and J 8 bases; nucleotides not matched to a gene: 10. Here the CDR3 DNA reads TGCGCCAGCAGCCCTGGGGACAGGGGGCTAGGGGACACCATATATTTT. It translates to CASSPGDRGLGDTIYF.

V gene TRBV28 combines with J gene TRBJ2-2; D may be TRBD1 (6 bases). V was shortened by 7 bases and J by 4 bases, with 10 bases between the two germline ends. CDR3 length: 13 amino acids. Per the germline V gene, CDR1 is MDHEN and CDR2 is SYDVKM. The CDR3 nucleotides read TGTGCCAGCAACAGGGTTAGCACCGGGGAGCTGTTTTTT. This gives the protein CASNRVSTGELFF.

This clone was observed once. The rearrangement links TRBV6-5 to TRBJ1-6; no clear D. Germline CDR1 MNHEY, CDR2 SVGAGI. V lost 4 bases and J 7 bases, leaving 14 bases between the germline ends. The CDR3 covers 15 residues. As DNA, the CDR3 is TGTGCCAGCAGTTCCCAGTTGGGTTTCAATTCACCCCTCCACTTT. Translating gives CASSSQLGFNSPLHF.

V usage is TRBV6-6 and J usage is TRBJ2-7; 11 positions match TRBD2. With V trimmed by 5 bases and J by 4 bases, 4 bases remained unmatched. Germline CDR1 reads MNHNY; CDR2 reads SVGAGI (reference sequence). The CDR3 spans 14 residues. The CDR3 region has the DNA TGTGCCAGCAGTCGACTAGCGGGATCGTACGAGCAGTACTTC. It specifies CASSRLAGSYEQYF.

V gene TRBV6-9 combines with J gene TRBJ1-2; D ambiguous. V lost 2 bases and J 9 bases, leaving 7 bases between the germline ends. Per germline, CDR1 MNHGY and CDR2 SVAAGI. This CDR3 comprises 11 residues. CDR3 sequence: CASSYQESYTF. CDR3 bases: TGTGCCAGCAGTTATCAGGAAAGCTACACCTTC.

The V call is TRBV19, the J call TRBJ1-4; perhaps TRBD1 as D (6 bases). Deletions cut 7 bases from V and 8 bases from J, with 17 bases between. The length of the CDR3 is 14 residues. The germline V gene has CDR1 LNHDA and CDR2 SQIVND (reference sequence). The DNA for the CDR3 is TGTGCCAGTACCTCCAGGGGATTAGGAGAAAAACTGTTTTTT. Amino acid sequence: CASTSRGLGEKLFF.

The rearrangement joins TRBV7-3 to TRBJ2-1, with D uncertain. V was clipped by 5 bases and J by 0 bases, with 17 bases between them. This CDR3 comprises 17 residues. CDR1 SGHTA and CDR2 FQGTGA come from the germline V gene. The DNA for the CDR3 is TGTGCCAGCAGCGTCGGATTTTCCCTTAGCTCCTACAATGAGCAGTTCTTC. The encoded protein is CASSVGFSLSSYNEQFF.

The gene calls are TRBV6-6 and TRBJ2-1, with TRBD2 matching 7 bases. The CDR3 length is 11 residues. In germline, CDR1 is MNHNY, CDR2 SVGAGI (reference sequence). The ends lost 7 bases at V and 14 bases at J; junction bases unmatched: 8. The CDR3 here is CASTLGGGKFF. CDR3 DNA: TGTGCCAGCACTTTAGGCGGGGGAAAGTTCTTC.

The CDR3 reads CASSEPGFNEQFF. The DNA of the CDR3 is TGTGCCAGCAGTGAACCAGGGTTCAATGAGCAGTTCTTC. The chain uses TRBV6-1 and TRBJ2-1, with D perhaps matching TRBD1 (5 bases). V was shortened by 2 bases and J by 6 bases, with 8 bases between the two germline ends. In germline, CDR1 is MNHNS, CDR2 SASEGT. The CDR3 totals 13 residues.

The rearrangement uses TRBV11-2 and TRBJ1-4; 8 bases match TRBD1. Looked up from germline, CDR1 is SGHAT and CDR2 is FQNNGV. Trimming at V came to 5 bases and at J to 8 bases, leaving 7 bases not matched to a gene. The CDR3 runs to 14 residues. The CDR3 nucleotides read TGTGCCAGCAGCATAAGACAGGGGAGAGAAAAACTGTTTTTT. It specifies CASSIRQGREKLFF.

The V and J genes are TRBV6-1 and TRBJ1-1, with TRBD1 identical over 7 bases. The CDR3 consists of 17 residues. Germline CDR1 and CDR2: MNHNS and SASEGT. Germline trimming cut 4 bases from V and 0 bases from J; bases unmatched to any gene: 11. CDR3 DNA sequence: TGTGCCAGCAGTGGACAGGGCCCGTTTCTTATGAACACTGAAGCTTTCTTT. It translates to CASSGQGPFLMNTEAFF.

The CDR3 nucleotides are TGTGCCAGCAGAGAGACAGGCTTCGGGGAGCTGTTTTTT. This encodes CASRETGFGELFF. V and J are TRBV2 and TRBJ2-2, with D tentatively TRBD1 (6 bases). CDR3 length: 13 residues. Germline-derived CDR1 and CDR2 are SNHLY and FYNNEI. Trimming pared 6 bases from V and 7 bases from J, leaving 12 bases between.

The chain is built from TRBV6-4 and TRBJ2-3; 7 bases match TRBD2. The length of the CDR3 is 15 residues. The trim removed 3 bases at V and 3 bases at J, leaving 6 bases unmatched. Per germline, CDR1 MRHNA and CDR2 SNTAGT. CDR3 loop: CASSEELAETDTQYF. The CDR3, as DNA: TGTGCCAGCAGTGAGGAGCTAGCGGAGACAGATACGCAGTATTTT.

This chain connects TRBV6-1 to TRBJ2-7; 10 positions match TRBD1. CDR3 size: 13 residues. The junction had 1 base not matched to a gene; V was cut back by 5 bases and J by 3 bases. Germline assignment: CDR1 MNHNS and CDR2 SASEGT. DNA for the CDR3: TGTGCCAGCAGTCGGGACAGGGGCTACGAGCAGTACTTC. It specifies CASSRDRGYEQYF.

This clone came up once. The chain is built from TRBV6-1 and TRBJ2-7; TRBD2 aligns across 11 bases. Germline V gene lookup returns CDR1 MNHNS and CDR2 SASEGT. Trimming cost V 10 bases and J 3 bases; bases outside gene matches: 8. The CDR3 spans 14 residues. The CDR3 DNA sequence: TGTGCCATCGCCCCTAGCGGGAGGATCTACGAGCAGTACTTC. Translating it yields CAIAPSGRIYEQYF.

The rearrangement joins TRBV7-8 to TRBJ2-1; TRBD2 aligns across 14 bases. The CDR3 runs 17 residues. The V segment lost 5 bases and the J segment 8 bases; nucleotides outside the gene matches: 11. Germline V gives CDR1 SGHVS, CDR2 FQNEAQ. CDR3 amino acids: CASSEGLAGALWDEQFF. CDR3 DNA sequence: TGTGCCAGCAGCGAGGGACTAGCGGGAGCCCTCTGGGATGAGCAGTTCTTC.

The CDR3 loop reads CASFVRGEAFF. The CDR3 nucleotides are TGTGCCAGTTTCGTTAGGGGAGAAGCTTTCTTT. The chain couples TRBV6-1 to TRBJ1-1, with a weak D call TRBD1 (5 bases). The CDR3 length is 11 residues. Germline CDR1 is MNHNS and CDR2 is SASEGT. Deletions cut 9 bases from V and 8 bases from J, with 13 bases between.

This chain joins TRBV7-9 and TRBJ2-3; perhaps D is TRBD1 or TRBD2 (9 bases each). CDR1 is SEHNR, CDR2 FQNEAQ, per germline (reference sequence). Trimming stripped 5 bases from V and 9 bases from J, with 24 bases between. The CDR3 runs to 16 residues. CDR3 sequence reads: CASSGGTGRREGTQYF. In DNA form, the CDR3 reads TGTGCCAGCAGCGGCGGGACAGGGAGGCGGGAGGGCACGCAGTATTTT.

In nucleotides, the CDR3 is TGCGCCAGCAGCCCCGTCTACGAGACCTACGAGCAGTACTTC. This translates into CASSPVYETYEQYF. The chain has TRBV5-1 and TRBJ2-7; D call uncertain. The germline V gene encodes CDR1 SGHRS and CDR2 YFSETQ. V lost 4 bases to trimming and J lost 2 bases, with 13 bases between them. The CDR3 covers 14 residues.